The clone carrying this T cell receptor (beta chain) was seen a few times. Trimming took 5 bases from V and 6 from J, leaving 11 bases between them. The V gene's germline CDR1 is LNHNV and CDR2 YYDKDF (reference sequence). CDR3 length: 14 residues. Profiled with immunoSEQ multiplex PCR; TCRdb holds only in-frame clones, not every one. The sample lists tens of thousands of clones; about 92% were seen once. The source of the sample is a study of T cell changes during pregnancy in multiple sclerosis. The origin of this receptor is a female donor with multiple sclerosis, enrolled in a pregnancy study. Here the sequenced sample was CD4+ T cells from peripheral blood mononuclear cells, taken in the third trimester of pregnancy. V gene TRBV15 combines with J gene TRBJ1-6; weak D call: TRBD1 (5 bases). The CDR3 region has the DNA TGTGCCACCAGCCCCCAGGGTCCTAATTCACCCCTCCACTTT. This codes for CATSPQGPNSPLHF.